Listed below are T cell receptor beta chains from one sample, sequenced in a study of cytomegalovirus exposure and HLA in healthy donors. Profiling relied on immunoSEQ multiplex PCR, and the TCRdb table lists in-frame clones only, not all of them. Here the sample spans over 90,000 clones, approximately 95% being singletons. The sample was PBMCs. The origin of the receptors is a woman aged 18-29 years in good health and CMV-seronegative. Both conserved end residues are part of each CDR3. The D gene is left open where the match is weak. Clone size is not always given. Where it is, it says once, few, many or a class for expanded clones.

D gene	V gene	J gene	clone size	CDR3 DNA	CDR3 protein
NA	TRBV5-6	TRBJ1-4	NA	TGTGCCAGCAGCTTGGAATCAGGGAATGATGAAAAACTGTTTTTT	CASSLESGNDEKLFF
NA	TRBV7-2	TRBJ1-2	NA	TGTGCCAGCAGCTTAAGGAACAGCTACTATGGCTACACCTTC	CASSLRNSYYGYTF
NA	TRBV7-2	TRBJ1-2	NA	TGTGCCAGCAGTTCCACAGGACGGGTGGGACTGTCTGGCTACACCTTC	CASSSTGRVGLSGYTF
NA	TRBV6-1	TRBJ1-2	NA	TGTGCCAGCAGTGAAGATGGAGCGCTCTATGGCTACACCTTC	CASSEDGALYGYTF
NA	TRBV7-9	TRBJ2-7	NA	TGTGCCAGCAGCAGAACTAGCTCCTACGAGCAGTACTTC	CASSRTSSYEQYF
NA	TRBV11-2	TRBJ2-5	NA	TGTGCCAGCAGCTTAGTGCGGTGGGGAGGGACCCAGTACTTC	CASSLVRWGGTQYF
TRBD1	TRBV15	TRBJ1-5	NA	TGTGCCACCAGCAGCGACTTCCGGGACAGGACATATAGCAATCAGCCCCAGCATTTT	CATSSDFRDRTYSNQPQHF
NA	TRBV5-3	TRBJ2-1	NA	TGTGCCAGAAGCCAAAGGAGTGGGAGTTTGGCCTACAATGAGCAGTTCTTC	CARSQRSGSLAYNEQFF
NA	TRBV18	TRBJ1-2	NA	TGTGCCAGCTCACCTACACCGGAGGGAAACGGCTACACCTTC	CASSPTPEGNGYTF
TRBD2	TRBV5-1	TRBJ2-4	once	TGCGCCAGCAGCTCTGGACTAGCGGGGGGCATTCAGTACTTC	CASSSGLAGGIQYF
NA	TRBV6-5	TRBJ1-1	NA	TGTGCCAGCAGTACCCTCGGGGTAGGATCACCTGAAGCTTTCTTT	CASSTLGVGSPEAFF